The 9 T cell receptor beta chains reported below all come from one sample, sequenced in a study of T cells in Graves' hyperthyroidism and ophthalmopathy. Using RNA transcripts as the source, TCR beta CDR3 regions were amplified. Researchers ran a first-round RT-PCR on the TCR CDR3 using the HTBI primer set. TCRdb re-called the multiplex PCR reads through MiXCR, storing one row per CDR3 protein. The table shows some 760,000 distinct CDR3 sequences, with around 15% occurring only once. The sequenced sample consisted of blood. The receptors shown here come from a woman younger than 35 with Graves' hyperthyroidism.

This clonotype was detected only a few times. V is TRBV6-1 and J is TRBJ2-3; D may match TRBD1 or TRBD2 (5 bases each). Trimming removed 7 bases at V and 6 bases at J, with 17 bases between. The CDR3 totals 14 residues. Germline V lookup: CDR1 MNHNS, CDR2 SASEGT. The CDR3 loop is CASTRVAWGDTQYF. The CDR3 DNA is TGTGCCAGCACCCGGGTAGCTTGGGGGGATACGCAGTATTTT.

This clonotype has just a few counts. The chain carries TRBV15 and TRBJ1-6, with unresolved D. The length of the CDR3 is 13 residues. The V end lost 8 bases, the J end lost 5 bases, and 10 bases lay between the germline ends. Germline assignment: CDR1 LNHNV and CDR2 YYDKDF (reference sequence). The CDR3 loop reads CATQALDNSPLHF. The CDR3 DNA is TGTGCCACCCAGGCACTCGATAATTCACCCCTCCACTTT.

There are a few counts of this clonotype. The CDR3 sequence: CASSPGPGASRSGANVLTF. DNA for the CDR3: TGTGCCAGCAGCCCAGGGCCGGGAGCGTCCCGCTCTGGGGCCAACGTCCTGACTTTC. The chain employs TRBV7-9 and TRBJ2-6; D perhaps matches TRBD2 (6 bases). Germline V gene data show CDR1 as SEHNR and CDR2 as FQNEAQ (reference sequence). CDR3 length equals 19 residues. Trimming took 5 bases from V and 0 from J, leaving 20 bases between them. The complete variable domain, with remaining parts taken from reference TRBV7-9 and TRBJ2-6, reads DTGVSQNPRHKITKRGQNVTFRCDPISEHNRLYWYRQTLGQGPEFLTYFQNEAQLEKSRLLSDRFSAERPKGSFSTLEIQRTEQGDSAMYLCASSPGPGASRSGANVLTFGAGSRLTVL.

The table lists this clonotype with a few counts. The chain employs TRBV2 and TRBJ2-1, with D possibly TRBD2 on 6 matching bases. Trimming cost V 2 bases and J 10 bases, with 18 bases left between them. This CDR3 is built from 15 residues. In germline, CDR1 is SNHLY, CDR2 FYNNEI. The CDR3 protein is CASSESRLGRGEQFF. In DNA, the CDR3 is TGTGCCAGCAGTGAATCTCGGCTCGGCCGGGGGGAGCAGTTCTTC.

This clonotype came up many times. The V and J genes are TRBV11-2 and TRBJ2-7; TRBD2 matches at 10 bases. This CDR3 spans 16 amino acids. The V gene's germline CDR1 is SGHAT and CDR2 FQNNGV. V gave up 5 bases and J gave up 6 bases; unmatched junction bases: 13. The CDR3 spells CASSARLAGGRSEQYF. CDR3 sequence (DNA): TGTGCCAGCAGCGCCAGACTAGCGGGCGGGAGATCCGAGCAGTACTTC.

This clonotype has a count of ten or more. The CDR3 DNA reads TGTGCCTGGAGTCCGATACAGGGACCCTACGAGCAGTACTTC. Protein sequence: CAWSPIQGPYEQYF. This chain uses TRBV30 with TRBJ2-7; tentatively, D is TRBD1 (6 bases). This CDR3 spans 14 amino acids. From germline, CDR1 is GTSNPN and CDR2 SVGIG (reference sequence). Trimming pared 2 bases from V and 2 bases from J, leaving 13 bases between.

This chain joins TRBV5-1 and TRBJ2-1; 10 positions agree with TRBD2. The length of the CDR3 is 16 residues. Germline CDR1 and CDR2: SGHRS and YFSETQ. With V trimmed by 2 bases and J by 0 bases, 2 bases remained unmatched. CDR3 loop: CASSFSSGSSYNEQFF. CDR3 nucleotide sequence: TGCGCCAGCAGCTTCTCTAGCGGGAGCTCCTACAATGAGCAGTTCTTC.

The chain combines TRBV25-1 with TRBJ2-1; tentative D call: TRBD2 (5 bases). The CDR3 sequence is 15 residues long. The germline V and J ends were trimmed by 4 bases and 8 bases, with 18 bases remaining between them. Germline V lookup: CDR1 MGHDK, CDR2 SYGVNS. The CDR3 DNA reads TGTGCCAGCAGTGGCCATGGCGGGCCCACCGATGAGCAGTTCTTC. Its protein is CASSGHGGPTDEQFF.

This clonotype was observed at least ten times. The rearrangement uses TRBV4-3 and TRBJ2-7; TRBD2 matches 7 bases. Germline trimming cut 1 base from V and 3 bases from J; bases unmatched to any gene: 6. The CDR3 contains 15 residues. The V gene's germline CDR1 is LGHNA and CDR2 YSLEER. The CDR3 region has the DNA TGCGCCAGCAGCCAAGTTGGGGGAGGGCGCTACGAGCAGTACTTC. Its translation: CASSQVGGGRYEQYF.